The next 2 T cell receptor beta chains were all read from a single sample in a study of monozygotic twins with inflammatory bowel disease. With the 5' RACE reads reprocessed, TCRdb shows one record per CDR3 protein and no DNA. The sample is made up of some 170,000 distinct CDR3 sequences, and the top ten hold 2% to 3% of it. The specimen sequenced was blood. The receptors here all came from a human donor with ulcerative colitis or Crohn's disease, or a healthy co-twin of an affected twin (not recorded which).

The rearrangement links TRBV7-8 to TRBJ2-1; TCRdb names TRBD1, which stays unverified in the absence of DNA. Germline values: CDR1 SGHVS, CDR2 FQNEAQ. This CDR3 contains 15 residues. CDR3 sequence reads: CASSTAGTHHNEQFF.

This chain joins TRBV27 and TRBJ2-7; TCRdb outputs TRBD1, but without DNA this stays unchecked. CDR1 and CDR2 (germline): MNHEY, SMNVEV (reference sequence). The CDR3 contains 13 residues. This chain's CDR3 is CASSLAGSHEQYF.